This TCR beta chain was identified in a study of siplizumab effects on memory and regulatory T cells. The mixed lymphocyte reaction cells underwent coculture at 37°C for five to six days. Per the germline V gene, CDR1 is MNHEY and CDR2 is SMNVEV (reference sequence). This CDR3 is built from 16 residues. Trimming shortened V by 2 bases and J by 0 bases, and 8 bases separated the two germline ends. With regard to this clone: Its antigen is undetermined.

Sequenced by immunoSEQ multiplex PCR; TCRdb stores in-frame clones only, minus some. The repertoire holds roughly 3,500 clones, with around 57% as singletons. This sequence originates from a human donor in good health; the cells came from an allogeneic mixed lymphocyte reaction. Some clones in this sample may be carry-over from other donors' samples. V usage is TRBV27 and J usage is TRBJ2-6, with no clear D. The sample was CFSE-low (dividing) CD8+ T cells sorted from an allogeneic mixed lymphocyte reaction. The CDR3 reads CASSLGPYSGANVLTF. The CDR3 bases are TGTGCCAGCAGTTTAGGGCCCTACTCTGGGGCCAACGTCCTGACTTTC.